This TCR beta chain was profiled in a study of cytomegalovirus exposure and HLA in healthy donors. The PCR employed 60 Vbeta primers together with 13 Jbeta primers. Clones were read by immunoSEQ multiplex PCR, and TCRdb kept only the in-frame ones, dropping some. The table lists about 72,000 clones, about four fifths of them singletons. What was sequenced was PBMCs. Source of these receptors: a man younger than 35 in good health and CMV-seronegative.

This clone was seen a few times. V and J are TRBV7-9 and TRBJ1-1, with a tentative D call TRBD1 (5 bases). V was pared by 5 bases and J by 3 bases, with 13 bases between. There are 14 residues in the CDR3. The germline gives CDR1 SEHNR, CDR2 FQNEAQ (reference sequence). The DNA of the CDR3 is TGTGCCAGCAGCAAGAGGGGAGGGGACACTGAAGCTTTCTTT. Its protein is CASSKRGGDTEAFF.